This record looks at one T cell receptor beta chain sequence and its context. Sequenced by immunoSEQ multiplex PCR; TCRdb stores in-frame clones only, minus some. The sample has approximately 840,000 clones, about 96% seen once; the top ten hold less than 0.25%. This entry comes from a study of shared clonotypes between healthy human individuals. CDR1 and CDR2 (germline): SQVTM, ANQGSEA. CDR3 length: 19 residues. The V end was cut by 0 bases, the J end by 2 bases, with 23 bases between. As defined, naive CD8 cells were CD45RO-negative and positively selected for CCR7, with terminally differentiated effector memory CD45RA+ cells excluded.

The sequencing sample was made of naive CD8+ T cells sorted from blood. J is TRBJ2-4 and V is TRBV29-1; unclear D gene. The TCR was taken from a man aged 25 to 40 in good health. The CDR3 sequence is CSVEEAWGEDNSPKNIQYF. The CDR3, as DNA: TGCAGCGTTGAAGAGGCATGGGGTGAGGATAACTCGCCCAAAAACATTCAGTACTTC.